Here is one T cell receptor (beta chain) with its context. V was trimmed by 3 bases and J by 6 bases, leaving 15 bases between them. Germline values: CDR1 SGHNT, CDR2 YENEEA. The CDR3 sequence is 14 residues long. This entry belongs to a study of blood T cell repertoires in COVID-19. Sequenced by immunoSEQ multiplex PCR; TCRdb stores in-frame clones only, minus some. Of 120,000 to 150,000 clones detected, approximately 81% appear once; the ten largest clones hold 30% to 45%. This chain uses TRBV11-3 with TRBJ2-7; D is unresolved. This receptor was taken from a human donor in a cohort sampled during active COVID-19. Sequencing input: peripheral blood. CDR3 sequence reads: CASSFLPRLREQYF. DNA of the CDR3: TGTGCCAGCAGCTTTCTACCCAGACTCCGCGAGCAGTACTTC.